The 24 T cell receptor beta chains presented below share a single source sample, sequenced in a study of human T cells and chemical hapten exposure. Time point indicated: patch test 1, 2 weeks after DPC sensitization. Noted treatment: therapeutic diphenylcyclopropenone sensitization with weekly scalp DPC. TCRdb redid the calling of the RACE reads with MiXCR, one entry per CDR3 protein. Altogether around 190,000 distinct CDR3 sequences are present, 20% to 25% being singletons, with the ten largest covering under 7%. Sample: whole blood, taken in connection with sensitization to the hapten diphenylcyclopropenone (DPC). Receptors originate from a woman between 45 and 65 years old with alopecia areata. Some clones in this sample may be carry-over from other donors' samples.

The chain carries TRBV7-9 and TRBJ2-3; D remains unclear. This CDR3 comprises 13 residues. Trimming took off 5 bases at V and 4 bases at J, with 10 bases between the two ends. CDR1 and CDR2 (germline): SEHNR, FQNEAQ (reference sequence). CDR3: CASSPRSADTQYF. The CDR3 DNA is TGTGCCAGCAGCCCCCGGAGCGCAGATACGCAGTATTTT.

CDR3: CASSLIGYSGANVLTF. The CDR3, as DNA: TGTGCCAGCAGCTTAATAGGGTACTCTGGGGCCAACGTCCTGACTTTC. The rearrangement joins TRBV7-3 to TRBJ2-6; D remains unclear. CDR1 and CDR2 (germline): SGHTA, FQGTGA. The CDR3 runs to 16 residues. The V gene lost 1 base and the J gene lost 0 bases, with 7 bases spanning the gap.

This clonotype was detected a few times. In DNA, the CDR3 is TGTGCCAGCAGCTTATTTGTTGGTGGGACAGGGGTAAATGAGCAGTTCTTC. It encodes CASSLFVGGTGVNEQFF. The chain couples TRBV13 to TRBJ2-1; 10 bases map to TRBD1. With V trimmed by 2 bases and J by 7 bases, 11 bases remained unmatched. CDR3 length equals 17 residues. Per the germline V gene, CDR1 is PRHDT and CDR2 is FYEKMQ (reference sequence). Full variable domain (outside the CDR3, taken from reference TRBV13 and TRBJ2-1): AAGVIQSPRHLIKEKRETATLKCYPIPRHDTVYWYQQGPGQDPQFLISFYEKMQSDKGSIPDRFSAQQFSDYHSELNMSSLELGDSALYFCASSLFVGGTGVNEQFFGPGTRLTVL.

This clonotype was counted only a few times. The rearrangement joins TRBV7-9 to TRBJ2-3; 12 bases match TRBD2. The CDR3 consists of 15 residues. Germline loops: CDR1 SEHNR, CDR2 FQNEAQ (reference sequence). Losses at the gene ends were 5 bases for V and 2 bases for J; bases not matched to a gene: 2. The CDR3 here is CASSGLAGPTDTQYF. The CDR3 DNA follows: TGTGCCAGCAGCGGACTAGCGGGACCCACAGATACGCAGTATTTT.

The rearrangement uses TRBV7-2 and TRBJ2-1; D perhaps matches TRBD1 (5 bases). This CDR3 is built from 14 residues. V was shortened by 5 bases and J by 5 bases, with 13 bases between the two germline ends. Germline V lookup: CDR1 SGHTA, CDR2 FQGNSA. CDR3 loop: CASSEGALNNEQFF. The CDR3, as DNA: TGTGCCAGCAGCGAAGGGGCTCTGAACAATGAGCAGTTCTTC.

The chain carries TRBV7-3 and TRBJ2-2, with D unclear. The CDR3 is 14 amino acids. Per the germline V gene, CDR1 is SGHTA and CDR2 is FQGTGA. The V and J ends lost 2 bases and 4 bases respectively, with 8 bases between them. DNA for the CDR3: TGTGCCAGCAGCTTAGCCCCTGGCACCGGGGAGCTGTTTTTT. Its translation: CASSLAPGTGELFF.

V usage is TRBV5-1 and J usage is TRBJ1-5; 9 nucleotides match TRBD1. Germline-derived CDR1 and CDR2 are SGHRS and YFSETQ. The CDR3 is 16 residues long. Losses at the gene ends were 4 bases for V and 5 bases for J; bases not matched to a gene: 10. The CDR3 protein is CASSPALGQGYQPQHF. CDR3 sequence (DNA): TGCGCCAGCAGCCCAGCTCTGGGACAGGGATATCAGCCCCAGCATTTT.

This clonotype was counted only a few times. The V call is TRBV29-1, the J call TRBJ2-3; 8 bases agree with TRBD2. Germline CDR1 is SQVTM and CDR2 is ANQGSEA. The trim removed 4 bases at V and 6 bases at J, leaving 6 bases unmatched. The CDR3 contains 13 residues. Here the CDR3 DNA reads TGCAGCGTTGCAACGGGAGGGCCGGATACGCAGTATTTT. It yields the protein CSVATGGPDTQYF.

V usage is TRBV3-1 and J usage is TRBJ2-7; maybe TRBD1 (6 bases). Trimming removed 2 bases from V and 2 bases from J, with 10 bases in between. Germline V gives CDR1 LGHDT, CDR2 YNNKEL (reference sequence). This CDR3 has 14 residues. CDR3 residues: CASSQQGKTYEQYF. CDR3 in DNA: TGTGCCAGCAGCCAACAGGGGAAGACCTACGAGCAGTACTTC.

This clonotype was counted only a few times. The chain uses TRBV4-2 and TRBJ1-2; D is perhaps TRBD1 (5 bases). The germline V and J ends were trimmed by 0 bases and 4 bases, with 9 bases remaining between them. Germline CDR1 reads LGHNA; CDR2 reads YNFKEQ. The CDR3 length is 14 residues. The CDR3 DNA sequence: TGTGCCAGCAGCCAAGATACAGGAGCCTATGGCTACACCTTC. Protein sequence: CASSQDTGAYGYTF.

The chain has TRBV11-2 and TRBJ1-2, with 9 bases aligning to TRBD1. J lost 6 bases, V lost 1 base, and 6 bases had no gene match. Germline CDR1 SGHAT, CDR2 FQNNGV. This CDR3 region has 15 residues. For the CDR3, the DNA is TGTGCCAGCAGCTTAGTTGGGACAGGGAGAAATGGCTACACCTTC. Translation: CASSLVGTGRNGYTF.

This clonotype occurred a few times. This sequence joins TRBV13 and TRBJ2-7, with D maybe TRBD2 (5 bases). Looked up from germline, CDR1 is PRHDT and CDR2 is FYEKMQ (reference sequence). CDR3 size: 13 residues. The V gene lost 5 bases and the J gene lost 7 bases, with 15 bases spanning the gap. CDR3 region: CASSAGLNFEQYF. The CDR3 DNA follows: TGTGCCAGCAGCGCCGGACTGAATTTTGAGCAGTACTTC.

This clonotype has more than one count but fewer than ten. This rearrangement joins TRBV20-1 to TRBJ1-5, with 8 bases lining up with TRBD1. Germline V CDR1 and CDR2: DFQATT, SNEGSKA (reference sequence). The CDR3 extends over 14 amino acids. The ends lost 4 bases at V and 4 bases at J; junction bases unmatched: 6. Here the CDR3 reads CSATTDRDNQPQHF. CDR3 DNA sequence: TGCAGTGCTACCACGGACAGGGATAATCAGCCCCAGCATTTT.

This clonotype turned up a few times. CDR3 in amino acids: CSVPAGGPDGELFF. The CDR3 DNA reads TGCAGCGTCCCAGCGGGAGGGCCGGACGGGGAGCTGTTTTTT. The chain links TRBV29-1 to TRBJ2-2, with TRBD2 matching 10 bases. The CDR3 length is 14 residues. The germline CDR1 and CDR2 sequences are SQVTM and ANQGSEA. V lost 6 bases and J lost 7; bases outside the gene matches: 8.

This clonotype showed up just a few times. Here the CDR3 reads CASSFSARTREAFF. CDR3 DNA: TGTGCCAGCAGTTTTTCAGCACGGACCCGTGAAGCTTTCTTT. The V and J genes are TRBV28 and TRBJ1-1; D is uncertain. V shed 3 bases and J shed 7 bases, with 15 bases lying between them. Germline loops: CDR1 MDHEN, CDR2 SYDVKM. This CDR3 has 14 amino acids. Looking up the rest from reference TRBV28 and TRBJ1-1 gives the full variable domain: DVKVTQSSRYLVKRTGEKVFLECVQDMDHENMFWYRQDPGLGLRLIYFSYDVKMKEKGDIPEGYSVSREKKERFSLILESASTNQTSMYLCASSFSARTREAFFGQGTRLTVV.

This chain uses TRBV6-5 with TRBJ2-1; 9 bases are shared with TRBD2. The length of the CDR3 is 16 residues. Germline loops: CDR1 MNHEY, CDR2 SVGAGI. The ends lost 4 bases at V and 2 bases at J; junction bases unmatched: 6. CDR3 amino acids: CASSSHSGSAYNEQFF. DNA of the CDR3: TGTGCCAGCAGTTCTCATAGCGGGAGCGCCTACAATGAGCAGTTCTTC.

The J gene is TRBJ1-2, the V gene TRBV20-1; D not certain. V lost 6 bases and J lost 1, with 12 bases in between. CDR1 DFQATT and CDR2 SNEGSKA come from the germline V gene (reference sequence). The CDR3 loop spans 13 amino acids. The CDR3 reads CSAKDLFNYGYTF. In DNA form, the CDR3 reads TGCAGTGCAAAGGACCTGTTTAACTATGGCTACACCTTC.

This clonotype showed up just a few times. The genes are TRBV6-5 and TRBJ1-2; tentative D call: TRBD1 (5 bases). Germline values: CDR1 MNHEY, CDR2 SVGAGI. The CDR3 is 12 amino acids. The V end lost 2 bases, the J end lost 8 bases, and 9 bases lay between the germline ends. CDR3: CASSYEGRGYTF. The CDR3 nucleotides are TGTGCCAGCAGTTACGAGGGGAGAGGCTACACCTTC.

The chain links TRBV5-6 to TRBJ2-3; D ambiguous. The V gene's germline CDR1 is SGHDT and CDR2 YYEEEE. Trimming removed 3 bases at V and 3 bases at J, with 11 bases between. The CDR3 runs to 14 residues. The DNA of the CDR3 is TGTGCCAGCAGCTCACTACCTTCGACAGATACGCAGTATTTT. Encoded protein: CASSSLPSTDTQYF.

The chain joins TRBV6-1 to TRBJ1-4, with D hard to call. Germline CDR1 MNHNS, CDR2 SASEGT. This CDR3 has 14 amino acids. Deletions cut 6 bases from V and 2 bases from J, with 10 bases between. The CDR3 bases are TGTGCCAGCAGGATGAGGGTTACTAATGAAAAACTGTTTTTT. Amino acids: CASRMRVTNEKLFF.

The V and J genes are TRBV29-1 and TRBJ2-7, with 9 bases lining up with TRBD2. Germline values: CDR1 SQVTM, CDR2 ANQGSEA. V was clipped by 6 bases and J by 2 bases; unmatched bases: 8. The CDR3 totals 14 residues. The CDR3 reads CSVKTSGLPYEQYF. The CDR3 DNA reads TGCAGCGTGAAGACTAGCGGACTACCCTACGAGCAGTACTTC.

The chain employs TRBV29-1 and TRBJ2-3; 7 bases fit TRBD1. V shed 6 bases, J shed 1 base, and the junction held 4 bases outside the gene matches. CDR3 length equals 13 residues. Germline loops: CDR1 SQVTM, CDR2 ANQGSEA. The CDR3: CSVDTGGTDTQYF. CDR3 DNA sequence: TGCAGCGTAGACACAGGGGGCACAGATACGCAGTATTTT.

This clonotype was observed a handful of times. The chain has TRBV12-3 or TRBV12-4 and TRBJ2-5, with D perhaps TRBD2 (7 bases). The V gene lost 6 bases and the J gene lost 0 bases, with 17 bases spanning the gap. The CDR3 totals 16 residues. The CDR3 nucleotides are TGTGCCAGCAGCAGCCGGGGGGCAGCGTACCAAGAGACCCAGTACTTC. Translation: CASSSRGAAYQETQYF.

J is TRBJ1-2 and V is TRBV2; D is uncertain. The CDR3 has 12 residues. Germline-derived CDR1 and CDR2 are SNHLY and FYNNEI. Deletions cut 6 bases from V and 4 bases from J, with 9 bases between. The CDR3 region is CASSERGYGYTF. The CDR3 bases are TGTGCCAGCAGCGAACGGGGCTATGGCTACACCTTC.